The present T cell receptor (beta chain) was sequenced within a study of blood T cell repertoires in COVID-19. Study-level information: Some COVID-19 samples were acute and others convalescent; all came from the United States, Italy and Spain.

The study drew participants aged about 18 to 95 years from fewer than 30 US areas. All exposed participants met a person with COVID-19 within 2 weeks before entering the study. Only in-frame clones appear in the TCRdb table, and some are missing; sequencing was by immunoSEQ multiplex PCR. The repertoire includes 140,000 to 150,000 clones, about 83% of them detected once, and roughly 5.5% sits in the top ten. This CDR3 spans 14 amino acids. Losses at the gene ends were 3 bases for V and 6 bases for J; bases not matched to a gene: 2. Per the germline V gene, CDR1 is SGDLS and CDR2 is YYNGEE. This TCR derives from a woman between 45 and 60 years old who had been exposed to COVID-19. The V gene is TRBV9, the J gene TRBJ2-7; 14 positions agree with TRBD2. Sequenced material: PBMCs or T cells enriched from blood (not recorded which). This chain's CDR3 is CASSAGLAGGEQYF. The CDR3, as DNA: TGTGCCAGCAGCGCCGGACTAGCGGGAGGCGAGCAGTACTTC.